The 30 T cell receptor beta chains presented below share a single source sample, sequenced in a study of blood T cell repertoires in COVID-19. Data came from immunoSEQ multiplex PCR; TCRdb stores just in-frame clones and leaves some out. Of 180,000 or so clones listed, roughly 81% are singletons. Source material: peripheral blood. These receptors all stem from a woman between 40 and 55 years old with COVID-19, enrolled during active disease.

V and J are TRBV5-4 and TRBJ1-2; the match to TRBD1 covers 7 bases. The trim removed 3 bases at V and 8 bases at J, leaving 13 bases unmatched. This CDR3 is built from 15 residues. The germline V gene has CDR1 SGHNT and CDR2 YYREEE (reference sequence). Here the CDR3 DNA reads TGTGCCAGCAGCTGGGGACAGACCACAATGGGGGGCTACACCTTC. It encodes CASSWGQTTMGGYTF.

This clone was found once. The CDR3 reads CASSAGPRGKNIQYF. The CDR3 region has the DNA TGTGCCAGCTCAGCGGGACCCCGCGGCAAAAACATTCAGTACTTC. This chain joins TRBV18 and TRBJ2-4, with D maybe TRBD2 (6 bases). Trimming pared 5 bases from V and 3 bases from J, leaving 14 bases between. The germline V gene encodes CDR1 KGHSH and CDR2 LQKENI. The CDR3 spans 15 residues.

In this sample, this clone turned up a few times. J is TRBJ2-7 and V is TRBV7-6, with D hard to call. Trimming shortened V by 5 bases and J by 4 bases, and 3 bases separated the two germline ends. The CDR3 runs 10 residues. Germline lookup yields CDR1 SGHVS and CDR2 FNYEAQ. CDR3 in DNA: TGTGCCAGCAGCCTGTACGAGCAGTACGTC. Amino acids: CASSLYEQYV.

The chain couples TRBV11-2 to TRBJ1-2; D might be TRBD1 (5 bases). Trimming removed 5 bases from V and 7 bases from J, with 11 bases in between. The germline V gene encodes CDR1 SGHAT and CDR2 FQNNGV. CDR3 size: 12 residues. CDR3 bases: TGTGCCAGCAGCCCCGACAGTTCTGGCTACACCTTC. Amino acid sequence: CASSPDSSGYTF.

This chain joins TRBV5-1 and TRBJ2-7, with TRBD2 identical over 13 bases. CDR1 and CDR2 (germline): SGHRS, YFSETQ. Germline trimming cut 0 bases from V and 2 bases from J; bases unmatched to any gene: 2. The CDR3 loop spans 16 amino acids. In DNA, the CDR3 is TGCGCCAGCAGCTTGGAGGGACTAGCGGGGACCTACGAGCAGTACTTC. Its protein is CASSLEGLAGTYEQYF.

This clone was seen just once. V usage is TRBV29-1 and J usage is TRBJ1-2; D not certain. The CDR3 is 13 residues long. Germline V gene data show CDR1 as SQVTM and CDR2 as ANQGSEA. V lost 3 bases to trimming and J lost 8 bases, with 16 bases between them. In DNA, the CDR3 is TGCAGCGTTGAGCGTGGCGAGGATTGGGGCTACACCTTC. This translates into CSVERGEDWGYTF.

The rearrangement links TRBV6-6 to TRBJ2-1, with 8 bases fitting TRBD1. This CDR3 spans 13 amino acids. Germline V gives CDR1 MNHNY, CDR2 SVGAGI (reference sequence). The V and J ends lost 5 bases and 8 bases, in that order; junction bases with no gene match: 5. The CDR3 bases are TGTGCCAGCAGTCAGGGGGCTTACGATGAGCAGTTCTTC. Its protein is CASSQGAYDEQFF.

This chain joins TRBV29-1 and TRBJ1-2, with TRBD1 as a possible D gene (6 bases). The germline V gene encodes CDR1 SQVTM and CDR2 ANQGSEA. Between the trimmed V and J ends, which lost 4 bases and 4 bases, there was a span of 22 bases. The CDR3 has 16 residues. CDR3 DNA sequence: TGCAGCGTTGGATTAGGGGGAGTCGACTATTCCTATGGCTACACCTTC. Translated: CSVGLGGVDYSYGYTF.

The J gene is TRBJ1-2, the V gene TRBV7-3, with a possible D match to TRBD1 (6 bases). The CDR3 covers 18 residues. Germline CDR1 reads SGHTA; CDR2 reads FQGTGA. The germline V and J ends were trimmed by 6 bases and 4 bases, with 27 bases remaining between them. Written as DNA, the CDR3 is TGTGCCAGCAGGTCAGTCCGGAGAGGTACAGGGTCATCCTATGGCTACACCTTC. This encodes CASRSVRRGTGSSYGYTF.

This clone was seen a few times. CDR3 residues: CASSEEVAGGHYNEQFF. CDR3 in DNA: TGTGCCAGCAGTGAAGAGGTAGCGGGGGGCCATTACAATGAGCAGTTCTTC. The gene calls are TRBV6-1 and TRBJ2-1; 10 nucleotides agree with TRBD2. V was clipped by 1 base and J by 4 bases; unmatched bases: 7. CDR3 length: 17 residues. Germline V gene lookup returns CDR1 MNHNS and CDR2 SASEGT.

As concerns this clone: In the same sample, other DNA sequences code for this CDR3. The chain carries TRBV7-2 and TRBJ2-2; TRBD2 is a possible D gene (5 bases). The CDR3 contains 13 residues. The V end was cut by 3 bases, the J end by 5 bases, with 7 bases between. Germline lookup yields CDR1 SGHTA and CDR2 FQGNSA. The CDR3 coding sequence is TGTGCCAGCAGCTTTAGGGAGACCGGGGAGCTGTTTTTT. It specifies CASSFRETGELFF.

The V gene is TRBV28, the J gene TRBJ2-2, with 8 bases lining up with TRBD1. This CDR3 comprises 15 residues. The trim removed 3 bases at V and 6 bases at J, leaving 6 bases unmatched. The germline gives CDR1 MDHEN, CDR2 SYDVKM. This CDR3 is CASSFSGTGPGELFF. CDR3 in DNA: TGTGCCAGCAGTTTCTCCGGGACAGGCCCCGGGGAGCTGTTTTTT.

The chain employs TRBV5-4 and TRBJ2-3, with 9 bases identical to TRBD2. Germline V gene data show CDR1 as SGHNT and CDR2 as YYREEE (reference sequence). V lost 6 bases, J lost 3 bases, and 14 bases stayed unmatched. This CDR3 has 17 residues. The CDR3 DNA reads as TGTGCCAGCAACCGGGGCGGCGGGGGGGCCAATACAGATACGCAGTATTTT. Translating it yields CASNRGGGGANTDTQYF.

The rearrangement joins TRBV6-5 to TRBJ2-4, with a weak D call TRBD2 (6 bases). The V end was cut by 0 bases, the J end by 8 bases, with 14 bases between. Looked up from germline, CDR1 is MNHEY and CDR2 is SVGAGI. This CDR3 has 15 residues. As DNA, the CDR3 is TGTGCCAGCAGTTACTCGGGGACTCAAGGGTACATTCAGTACTTC. Protein sequence: CASSYSGTQGYIQYF.

The chain is built from TRBV5-8 and TRBJ1-4; 7 bases line up with TRBD1. The V gene end was trimmed by 1 base and the J gene end by 6 bases; junction bases not matched to a gene: 6. The CDR3 spans 15 residues. The germline CDR1 and CDR2 sequences are SGHTS and YDEGEE. The DNA of the CDR3 is TGTGCCAGCAGCTTGTCGGGGACAGTGGATGAAAAACTGTTTTTT. Its protein is CASSLSGTVDEKLFF. Filled out from reference TRBV5-8 and TRBJ1-4, the complete variable domain reads EAGVTQSPTHLIKTRGQQATLRCSPISGHTSVYWYQQALGLGLQFLLWYDEGEERNRGNFPPRFSGRQFPNYSSELNVNALELEDSALYLCASSLSGTVDEKLFFGSGTQLSVL.

The chain employs TRBV27 and TRBJ2-7; 8 positions match TRBD1. J gave up 5 bases and V 9 bases, and 12 bases lay outside the gene matches. Germline V gene data show CDR1 as MNHEY and CDR2 as SMNVEV (reference sequence). The CDR3 length is 14 residues. CDR3: CASLSLQGADEQYF. The DNA for the CDR3 is TGTGCCAGTCTCTCTCTTCAGGGGGCAGACGAGCAGTACTTC.

The V call is TRBV10-2, the J call TRBJ2-1; 8 nucleotides line up with TRBD2. CDR1 and CDR2 from the germline V gene are WSHSY and SAAADI. The length of the CDR3 is 16 residues. V dropped 0 bases and J dropped 8; count of bases not matched to a gene: 9. This CDR3 is CASSESGGGLRYEQFF. For the CDR3, the DNA is TGCGCCAGCAGTGAGTCGGGCGGGGGGCTTCGGTATGAGCAGTTCTTC.

V usage is TRBV30 and J usage is TRBJ1-1; no reliable D call. Germline CDR1 GTSNPN, CDR2 SVGIG (reference sequence). The ends were cut back, 4 bases at V and 0 bases at J, with 3 bases in the middle. This CDR3 is 11 amino acids long. The chain's CDR3 is CAWTVNTEAFF. CDR3 nucleotides: TGTGCCTGGACCGTGAACACTGAAGCTTTCTTT.

The chain employs TRBV3-1 (or the pseudogene TRBV3-2) and TRBJ2-3, with a possible D match to TRBD1 (6 bases). Deletions cut 3 bases from V and 2 bases from J, with 9 bases between. CDR3 length: 14 residues. From germline, CDR1 is LGHDT and CDR2 YNNKEL (reference sequence). Written as DNA, the CDR3 is TGTGCCAGCAGCCAGGACAGATACACAGATACGCAGTATTTT. Protein product: CASSQDRYTDTQYF.

The chain employs TRBV7-9 and TRBJ1-5; TRBD1 matches 10 bases. V was clipped by 8 bases and J by 4 bases; unmatched bases: 5. The V gene's germline CDR1 is SEHNR and CDR2 FQNEAQ (reference sequence). The CDR3 extends over 14 amino acids. Here the CDR3 DNA reads TGTGCCAGCCAGACAGGGGGCATGAATCAGCCCCAGCATTTT. Translation gives CASQTGGMNQPQHF. The full variable domain, completed using reference TRBV7-9 and TRBJ1-5, is DTGVSQNPRHKITKRGQNVTFRCDPISEHNRLYWYRQTLGQGPEFLTYFQNEAQLEKSRLLSDRFSAERPKGSFSTLEIQRTEQGDSAMYLCASQTGGMNQPQHFGDGTRLSIL.

The genes are TRBV5-5 and TRBJ2-1; the D gene is possibly TRBD2 (5 bases). Germline V lookup: CDR1 SGHKS, CDR2 YYEKEE (reference sequence). The V and J ends lost 0 bases and 1 base respectively, with 20 bases between them. The CDR3 runs to 19 residues. In DNA, the CDR3 is TGTGCCAGCAGCTTGGGATTCTCCCCTCTAGCCCAATCCTACAATGAGCAGTTCTTC. Translation gives CASSLGFSPLAQSYNEQFF.

The CDR3 region has the DNA TGTGCCAGCAGCTTAGGGGGCCAACCCCTCCACTTT. Its translation is CASSLGGQPLHF. The chain links TRBV11-2 to TRBJ1-6; weak D call: TRBD1 (5 bases). Trimming left V 1 base short and J 12 bases short, with 7 bases between. There are 12 residues in the CDR3. Germline CDR1 SGHAT, CDR2 FQNNGV.

This clone showed up just a few times. The chain uses TRBV7-6 and TRBJ2-1; D might be TRBD1 (6 bases). Trimming cost V 5 bases and J 0 bases, with 14 bases left between them. This CDR3 contains 16 residues. CDR1 is SGHVS, CDR2 FNYEAQ, per germline. The CDR3, as DNA: TGTGCCAGCAGCCGAGCTACAGGGATCTCCTACAATGAGCAGTTCTTC. Its protein is CASSRATGISYNEQFF. Variable domain in full (rest from reference TRBV7-6 and TRBJ2-1): GAGVSQSPRYKVTKRGQDVALRCDPISGHVSLYWYRQALGQGPEFLTYFNYEAQQDKSGLPNDRFSAERPEGSISTLTIQRTEQRDSAMYRCASSRATGISYNEQFFGPGTRLTVL.

This clone has more than one count but fewer than ten. CDR3 bases: TGTGCCAGCAGCTTGTTCAGGGGTACGAATAATTCACCCCTCCACTTT. This encodes CASSLFRGTNNSPLHF. The chain has TRBV5-4 and TRBJ1-6, with TRBD1 as a possible D gene (6 bases). The CDR3 length is 16 residues. Germline assignment: CDR1 SGHNT and CDR2 YYREEE (reference sequence). V shed 1 base and J shed 5 bases, with 13 bases lying between them.

This clone came up once. The rearrangement uses TRBV30 and TRBJ1-5; D remains ambiguous. CDR1 is GTSNPN, CDR2 SVGIG, per germline (reference sequence). The CDR3 has 13 residues. With 2 bases removed from V and 0 bases from J, the gap between germline ends came to 5 bases. This CDR3 reads CAWSPDSNQPQHF. In DNA form, the CDR3 reads TGTGCCTGGAGTCCAGATAGCAATCAGCCCCAGCATTTT.

The V and J genes are TRBV7-9 and TRBJ1-2; 9 positions agree with TRBD1. There are 16 residues in the CDR3. Germline lookup yields CDR1 SEHNR and CDR2 FQNEAQ (reference sequence). With V trimmed by 4 bases and J by 4 bases, 10 bases remained unmatched. The chain's CDR3 is CASSSGTGLPVYGYTF. Here the CDR3 DNA reads TGTGCCAGCAGCTCCGGGACAGGGCTCCCCGTCTATGGCTACACCTTC.

V and J are TRBV6-6 and TRBJ2-1; D not resolved. Between the trimmed V and J ends, which lost 2 bases and 5 bases, there was a span of 7 bases. CDR1 is MNHNY, CDR2 SVGAGI, per germline (reference sequence). CDR3 size: 13 residues. Here the CDR3 DNA reads TGTGCCAGCAGTTACAGGAGTAACAATGAGCAGTTCTTC. It specifies CASSYRSNNEQFF.

This chain joins TRBV9 and TRBJ2-7; D is possibly TRBD2 (7 bases). The CDR3 has 15 residues. With 5 bases removed from V and 3 bases from J, the gap between germline ends came to 18 bases. Germline CDR1 reads SGDLS; CDR2 reads YYNGEE. In nucleotides, the CDR3 is TGTGCCAGCAGTCTCGGGGGGCTTCCAGTCTACGAGCAGTACTTC. It encodes CASSLGGLPVYEQYF.

V usage is TRBV5-4 and J usage is TRBJ1-2, with 8 bases identical to TRBD1. The J segment lost 2 bases and the V segment lost 4 bases, leaving 7 bases of the junction unmatched. The V gene's germline CDR1 is SGHNT and CDR2 YYREEE (reference sequence). This CDR3 region has 15 residues. This CDR3 reads CASSEGTGANYGYTF. CDR3 DNA: TGTGCCAGCAGCGAGGGGACAGGCGCGAACTATGGCTACACCTTC.

This clone was counted between two and nine times. V and J are TRBV5-1 and TRBJ2-2; 10 nucleotides match TRBD1. The V segment lost 0 bases and the J segment 4 bases; nucleotides outside the gene matches: 6. This CDR3 has 17 amino acids. Germline V gene lookup returns CDR1 SGHRS and CDR2 YFSETQ. In DNA form, the CDR3 reads TGCGCCAGCAGCTTGGAAGGACAGGGGGTTGGCACCGGGGAGCTGTTTTTT. It is translated as CASSLEGQGVGTGELFF.